This T cell receptor (beta chain) was sequenced for a study of T cells in localized non-small cell lung cancer. Repertoires were generated with immunoSEQ multiplex PCR, while TCRdb's copy carries only in-frame clones and drops some. There are around 1,300 clones in the sample; 15% to 20% occur only once, and roughly 19% lies in the top ten. The CDR3 runs to 14 residues. Germline CDR1 and CDR2: MNHGY and SAAAGT. The V end was cut by 7 bases, the J end by 5 bases, with 15 bases between. In this sample, this clone is medium-sized (0.01 to 0.1%). Source: normal lung tissue next to the tumor, taken before any cancer treatment. The clonotype comes from a male donor older than 55 with stage I squamous cell lung carcinoma. The J gene is TRBJ1-5, the V gene TRBV6-8, with D uncertain. This chain's CDR3 is CASNKEGGDQPQHF. Here the CDR3 DNA reads TGTGCCAGCAATAAAGAGGGAGGCGATCAGCCCCAGCATTTT.